This is a list of T cell receptor beta chains from one sample in a study of spatial heterogeneity in lung cancer. TCRdb recomputed calls from the 5' RACE reads with MiXCR, one row per CDR3 protein. The table records some 21,000 distinct CDR3 sequences, 3% to 4% of them present only once. The source was PBMCs, collected at surgery. These receptors all stem from a female donor with early-stage non-small cell lung cancer. Both conserved end residues are part of each CDR3. A D gene is named only where the DNA matches it firmly. The listing skips clone size in some rows; elsewhere it reads once, few, many or a size class.

abundance	v_gene	d_gene	j_gene	CDR3aa	CDR3nt
many	TRBV6-5	.	TRBJ1-6	CASRGGGSYNSPLHF	TGTGCCAGCAGAGGGGGGGGCTCCTATAATTCACCCCTCCACTTT
many	TRBV5-4	.	TRBJ2-1	CASSLEAEQFF	TGTGCCAGCAGCTTAGAGGCGGAGCAGTTCTTC
few	TRBV9	.	TRBJ2-1	CASSVETKANEQFF	TGTGCCAGCAGCGTAGAAACTAAGGCGAATGAGCAGTTCTTC
many	TRBV12-3/TRBV12-4	.	TRBJ1-1	CASSLDTEAFF	TGTGCCAGCAGTCTGGACACTGAAGCTTTCTTT
many	TRBV27	TRBD1	TRBJ2-3	CASSSDRGYTDTQYF	TGTGCCAGCAGTTCCGACAGGGGATATACAGATACGCAGTATTTT
many	TRBV9	.	TRBJ2-7	CASSVGGKYSYEQYF	TGTGCCAGCAGCGTTGGCGGGAAATATTCCTACGAGCAGTACTTC
.	TRBV20-1	TRBD1	TRBJ2-4	CSASQGAQNIQYF	TGCAGTGCTAGTCAGGGGGCCCAAAACATTCAGTACTTC
many	TRBV11-3	.	TRBJ2-2	CASSSRGGTGELFF	TGTGCCAGCAGCTCCAGGGGTGGCACCGGGGAGCTGTTTTTT
many	TRBV7-9	.	TRBJ2-2	CASSSPARGPDTGELFF	TGTGCCAGCAGCTCTCCCGCCAGGGGCCCCGACACCGGGGAGCTGTTTTTT
many	TRBV12-5	.	TRBJ1-5	CASGLGESQPQHF	TGTGCTAGTGGTTTGGGGGAGTCTCAGCCCCAGCATTTT
medium-sized	TRBV9	TRBD2	TRBJ2-7	CASSAMDAGGEQYF	TGTGCCAGCAGCGCCATGGACGCGGGAGGCGAGCAGTACTTC